Below are 6 T cell receptor beta chains sequenced from a single sample in a study of glioma-infiltrating T cells after dendritic cell vaccination. Sequenced by immunoSEQ multiplex PCR; TCRdb stores in-frame clones only, minus some. The sample shows tens of thousands of clones, around 79% of them seen only once. The sequences come from blood, collected before dendritic cell vaccination. Receptor source: a human donor with glioblastoma.

The gene calls are TRBV6-5 and TRBJ1-1, with D perhaps TRBD1 (5 bases). CDR3 length: 16 amino acids. CDR1 MNHEY and CDR2 SVGAGI come from the germline V gene. V shed 2 bases and J shed 4 bases, with 17 bases lying between them. CDR3 in DNA: TGTGCCAGCAGTTACGGGTTGCTTGGGGCCGCCACTGAAGCTTTCTTT. Protein product: CASSYGLLGAATEAFF.

This clone was detected a few times. The rearrangement joins TRBV27 to TRBJ2-2, with 8 positions matching TRBD1. CDR1 and CDR2 (germline): MNHEY, SMNVEV (reference sequence). With V trimmed by 6 bases and J by 6 bases, 9 bases remained unmatched. The CDR3 runs 15 residues. The CDR3 nucleotides are TGTGCCAGCAGCAGGGGGCTACTAAATTCCGGGGAGCTGTTTTTT. Amino acid sequence: CASSRGLLNSGELFF.

The chain carries TRBV7-5 and TRBJ1-2; whether TRBD1, the table's D call, matches the DNA was not checked. TRBV7-5 is a pseudogene. CDR3 size: 16 residues. The CDR3 loop is CARSVGTGFLNYGYTF. CDR3 DNA: TGTGCCAGAAGCGTAGGGACAGGGTTCCTTAACTATGGCTACACCTTC.

This chain connects TRBV25-1 to TRBJ2-1; D is perhaps TRBD1 (5 bases). With 6 bases removed from V and 10 bases from J, the gap between germline ends came to 10 bases. CDR3 length: 11 residues. Germline values: CDR1 MGHDK, CDR2 SYGVNS. The DNA of the CDR3 is TGTGCCAGCAGCAATTGGGGCGAGCAGTTCTTC. This sequence encodes CASSNWGEQFF.

The gene calls are TRBV27 and TRBJ1-5; D gene uncertain. Germline lookup yields CDR1 MNHEY and CDR2 SMNVEV (reference sequence). With 6 bases removed from V and 1 base from J, the gap between germline ends came to 4 bases. The CDR3 sequence is 12 residues long. The CDR3 protein is CASRISNQPQHF. The CDR3 bases are TGTGCCAGCAGAATAAGCAATCAGCCCCAGCATTTT.

The sample holds one count of this clone. The chain is built from TRBV19 and TRBJ1-1; possible D gene TRBD1, 5 bases. The CDR3 covers 13 residues. Per germline, CDR1 LNHDA and CDR2 SQIVND (reference sequence). The V and J ends lost 6 bases and 1 base respectively, with 9 bases between them. CDR3 nucleotides: TGTGCCAGTAGCGGACACCAGAACACTGAAGCTTTCTTT. This translates into CASSGHQNTEAFF.